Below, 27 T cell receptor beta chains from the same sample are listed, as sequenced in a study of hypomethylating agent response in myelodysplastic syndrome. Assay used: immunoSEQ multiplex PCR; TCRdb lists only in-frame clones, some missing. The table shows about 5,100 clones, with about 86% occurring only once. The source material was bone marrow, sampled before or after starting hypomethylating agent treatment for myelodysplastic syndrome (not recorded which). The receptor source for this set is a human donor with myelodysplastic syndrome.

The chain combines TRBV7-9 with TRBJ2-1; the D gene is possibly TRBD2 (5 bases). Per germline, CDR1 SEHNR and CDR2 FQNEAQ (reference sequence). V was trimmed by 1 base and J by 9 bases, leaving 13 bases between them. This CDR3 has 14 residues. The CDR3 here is CASSLVGRGFEQFF. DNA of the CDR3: TGTGCCAGCAGCTTAGTAGGACGAGGGTTTGAGCAGTTCTTC.

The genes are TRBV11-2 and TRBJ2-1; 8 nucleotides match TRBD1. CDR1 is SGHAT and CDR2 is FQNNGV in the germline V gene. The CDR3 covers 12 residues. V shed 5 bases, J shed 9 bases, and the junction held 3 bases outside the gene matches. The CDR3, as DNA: TGTGCCAGCAGCGCGACAGGGGTTGAGCAGTTCTTC. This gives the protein CASSATGVEQFF.

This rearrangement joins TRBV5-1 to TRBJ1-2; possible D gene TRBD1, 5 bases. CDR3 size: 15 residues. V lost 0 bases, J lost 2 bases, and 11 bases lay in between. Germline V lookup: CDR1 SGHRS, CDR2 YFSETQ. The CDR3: CASSLVASGNYGYTF. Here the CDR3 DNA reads TGCGCCAGCAGCTTGGTGGCGTCAGGGAACTATGGCTACACCTTC.

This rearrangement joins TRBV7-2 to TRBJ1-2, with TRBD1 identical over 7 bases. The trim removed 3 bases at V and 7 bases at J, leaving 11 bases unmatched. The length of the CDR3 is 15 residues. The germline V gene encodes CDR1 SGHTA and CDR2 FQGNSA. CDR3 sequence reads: CASSFGQGGRIGYTF. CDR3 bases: TGTGCCAGCAGCTTTGGCCAGGGGGGGCGAATTGGCTACACCTTC.

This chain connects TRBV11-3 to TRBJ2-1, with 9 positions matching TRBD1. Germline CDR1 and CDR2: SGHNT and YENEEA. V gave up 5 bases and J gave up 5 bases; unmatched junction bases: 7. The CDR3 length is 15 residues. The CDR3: CASSRRTGEDNEQFF. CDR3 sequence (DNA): TGTGCCAGCAGCCGGCGGACAGGGGAGGACAATGAGCAGTTCTTC.

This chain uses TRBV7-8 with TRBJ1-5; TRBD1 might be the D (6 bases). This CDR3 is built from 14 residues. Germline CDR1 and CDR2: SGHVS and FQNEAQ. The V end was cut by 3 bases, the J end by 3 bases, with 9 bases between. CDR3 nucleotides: TGTGCCAGCAGCTTGGACAGTTCCAATCAGCCCCAGCATTTT. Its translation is CASSLDSSNQPQHF. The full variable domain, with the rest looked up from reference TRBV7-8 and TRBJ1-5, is GAGVSQSPRYKVAKRGQDVALRCDPISGHVSLFWYQQALGQGPEFLTYFQNEAQLDKSGLPSDRFFAERPEGSVSTLKIQRTQQEDSAVYLCASSLDSSNQPQHFGDGTRLSIL.

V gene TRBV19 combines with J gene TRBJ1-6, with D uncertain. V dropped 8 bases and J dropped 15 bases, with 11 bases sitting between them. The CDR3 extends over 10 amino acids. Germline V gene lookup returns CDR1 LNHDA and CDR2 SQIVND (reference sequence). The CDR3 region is CASGNFLLHF. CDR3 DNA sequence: TGTGCCAGTGGAAACTTTCTCCTCCACTTT. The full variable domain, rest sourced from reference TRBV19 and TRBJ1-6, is DGGITQSPKYLFRKEGQNVTLSCEQNLNHDAMYWYRQDPGQGLRLIYYSQIVNDFQKGDIAEGYSVSREKKESFPLTVTSAQKNPTAFYLCASGNFLLHFGNGTRLTVT.

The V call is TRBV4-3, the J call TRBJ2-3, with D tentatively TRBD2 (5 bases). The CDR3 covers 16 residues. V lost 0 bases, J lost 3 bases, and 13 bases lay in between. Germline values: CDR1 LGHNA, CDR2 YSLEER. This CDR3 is CASSQDSGSGTDTQYF. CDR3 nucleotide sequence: TGCGCCAGCAGCCAAGATTCGGGGAGTGGGACAGATACGCAGTATTTT.

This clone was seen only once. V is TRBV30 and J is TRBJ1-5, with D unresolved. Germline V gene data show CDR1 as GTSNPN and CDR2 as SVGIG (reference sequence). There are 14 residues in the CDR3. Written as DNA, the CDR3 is TGTGCGACGTCCCATCCTACTCTTAATCAGCCCCAGCATTTT. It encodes CATSHPTLNQPQHF.

CDR3 amino acids: CASSLVVGTGDEQYF. As DNA, the CDR3 is TGTGCCAGCAGCTTGGTGGTCGGGACAGGGGACGAGCAGTACTTC. V gene TRBV5-6 combines with J gene TRBJ2-7; 10 bases match TRBD1. CDR3 length: 15 amino acids. J gave up 5 bases and V 0 bases, and 5 bases lay outside the gene matches. The V gene's germline CDR1 is SGHDT and CDR2 YYEEEE.

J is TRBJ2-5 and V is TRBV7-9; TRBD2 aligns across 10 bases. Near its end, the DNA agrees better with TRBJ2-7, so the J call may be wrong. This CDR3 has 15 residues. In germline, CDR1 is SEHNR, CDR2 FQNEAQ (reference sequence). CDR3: CASSFPSGGASEQYF. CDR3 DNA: TGTGCCAGCAGCTTTCCGAGCGGGGGGGCGTCCGAGCAGTACTTC.

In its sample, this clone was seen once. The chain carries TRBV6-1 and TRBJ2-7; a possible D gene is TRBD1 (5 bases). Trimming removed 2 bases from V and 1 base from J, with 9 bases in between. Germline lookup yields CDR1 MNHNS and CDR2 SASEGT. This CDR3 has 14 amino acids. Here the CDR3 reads CASSESQGSYEQYF. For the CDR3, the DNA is TGTGCCAGCAGTGAAAGTCAGGGATCCTACGAGCAGTACTTC.

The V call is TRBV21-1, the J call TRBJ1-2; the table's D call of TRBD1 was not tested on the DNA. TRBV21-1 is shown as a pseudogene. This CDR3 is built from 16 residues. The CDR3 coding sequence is TGTGCCAGCAGCCTACAACGAGGACAGGATGAATATGGCTACACCTTC. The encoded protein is CASSLQRGQDEYGYTF.

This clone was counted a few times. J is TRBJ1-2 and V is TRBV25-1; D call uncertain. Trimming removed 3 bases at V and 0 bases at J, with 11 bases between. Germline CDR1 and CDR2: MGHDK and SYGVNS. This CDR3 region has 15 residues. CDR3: CASSDPGEPNYGYTF. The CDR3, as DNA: TGTGCCAGCAGTGATCCGGGTGAACCTAACTATGGCTACACCTTC.

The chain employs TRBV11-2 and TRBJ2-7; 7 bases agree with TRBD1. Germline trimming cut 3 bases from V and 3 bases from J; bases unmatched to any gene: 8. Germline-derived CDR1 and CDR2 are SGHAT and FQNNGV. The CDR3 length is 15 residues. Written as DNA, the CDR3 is TGTGCCAGCAGCTTGCAGGTGGGGGACAGCTACGAGCAGTACTTC. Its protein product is CASSLQVGDSYEQYF.

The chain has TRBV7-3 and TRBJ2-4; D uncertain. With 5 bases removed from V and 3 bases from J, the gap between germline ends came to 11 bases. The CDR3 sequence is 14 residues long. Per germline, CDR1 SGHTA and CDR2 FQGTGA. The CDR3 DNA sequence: TGTGCCAGCAGCCTCGGGTATGGCAAAAACATTCAGTACTTC. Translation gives CASSLGYGKNIQYF.

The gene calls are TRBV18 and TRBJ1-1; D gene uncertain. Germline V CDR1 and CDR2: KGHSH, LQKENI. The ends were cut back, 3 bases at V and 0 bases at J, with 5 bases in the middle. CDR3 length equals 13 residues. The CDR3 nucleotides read TGTGCCAGCTCACCGCAGATGAACACTGAAGCTTTCTTT. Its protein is CASSPQMNTEAFF.

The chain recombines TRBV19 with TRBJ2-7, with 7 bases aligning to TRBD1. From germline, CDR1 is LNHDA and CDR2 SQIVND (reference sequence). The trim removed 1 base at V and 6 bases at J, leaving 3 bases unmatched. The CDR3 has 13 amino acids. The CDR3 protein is CASSIGRTGEQYF. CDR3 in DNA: TGTGCCAGTAGTATAGGCAGGACAGGCGAGCAGTACTTC.

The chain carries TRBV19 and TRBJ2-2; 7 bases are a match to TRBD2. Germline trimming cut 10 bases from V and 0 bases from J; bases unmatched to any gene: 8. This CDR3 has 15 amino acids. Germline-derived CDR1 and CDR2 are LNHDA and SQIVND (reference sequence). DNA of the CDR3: TGTGCCACCGGGAGGCGGGGGTCGAACACCGGGGAGCTGTTTTTT. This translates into CATGRRGSNTGELFF.

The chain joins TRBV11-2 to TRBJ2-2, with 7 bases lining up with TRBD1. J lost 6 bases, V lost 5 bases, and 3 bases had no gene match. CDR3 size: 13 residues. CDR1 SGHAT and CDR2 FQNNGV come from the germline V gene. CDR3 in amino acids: CASSGQVSGELFF. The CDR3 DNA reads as TGTGCCAGCAGCGGACAGGTTTCCGGGGAGCTGTTTTTT.

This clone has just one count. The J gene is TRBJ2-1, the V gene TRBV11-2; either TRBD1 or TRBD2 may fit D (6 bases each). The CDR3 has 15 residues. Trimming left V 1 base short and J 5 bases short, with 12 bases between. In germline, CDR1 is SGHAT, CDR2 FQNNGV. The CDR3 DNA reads TGTGCCAGCAGCTTAGGAGGGGGGTGGGACAATGAGCAGTTCTTC. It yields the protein CASSLGGGWDNEQFF.

The CDR3 is CASSSDRGQGGELFF. CDR3 sequence (DNA): TGTGCCAGCAGCTCCGACAGGGGGCAGGGCGGGGAGCTGTTTTTT. The rearrangement uses TRBV11-2 and TRBJ2-2; 10 bases are a match to TRBD1. Germline CDR1 reads SGHAT; CDR2 reads FQNNGV. This CDR3 contains 15 residues. V was clipped by 4 bases and J by 7 bases; unmatched bases: 6.

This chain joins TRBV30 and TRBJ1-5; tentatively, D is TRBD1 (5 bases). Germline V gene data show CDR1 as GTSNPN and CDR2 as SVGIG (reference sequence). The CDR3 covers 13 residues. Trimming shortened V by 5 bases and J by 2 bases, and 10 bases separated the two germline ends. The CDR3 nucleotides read TGTGCCTGGCAGGGTGGGGGCAATCAGCCCCAGCATTTT. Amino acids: CAWQGGGNQPQHF.

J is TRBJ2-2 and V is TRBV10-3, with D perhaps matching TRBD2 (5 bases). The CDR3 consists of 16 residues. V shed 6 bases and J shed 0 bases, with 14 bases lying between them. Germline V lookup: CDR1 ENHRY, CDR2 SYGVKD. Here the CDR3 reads CAISRLSTTNTGELFF. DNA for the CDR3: TGTGCCATCAGCCGACTAAGTACGACGAACACCGGGGAGCTGTTTTTT.

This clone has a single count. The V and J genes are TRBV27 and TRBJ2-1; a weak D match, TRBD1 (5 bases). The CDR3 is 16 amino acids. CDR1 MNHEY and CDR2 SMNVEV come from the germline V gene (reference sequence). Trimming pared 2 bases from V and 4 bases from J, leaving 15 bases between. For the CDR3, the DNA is TGTGCCAGCAGTTTAACCCACCCGACAGCTTACAATGAGCAGTTCTTC. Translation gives CASSLTHPTAYNEQFF.

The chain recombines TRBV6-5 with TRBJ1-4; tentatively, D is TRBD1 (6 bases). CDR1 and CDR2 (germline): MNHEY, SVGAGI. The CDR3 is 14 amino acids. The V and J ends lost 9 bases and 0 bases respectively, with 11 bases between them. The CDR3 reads CASRQEATNEKLFF. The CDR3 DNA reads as TGTGCCAGTAGACAGGAAGCAACTAATGAAAAACTGTTTTTT.

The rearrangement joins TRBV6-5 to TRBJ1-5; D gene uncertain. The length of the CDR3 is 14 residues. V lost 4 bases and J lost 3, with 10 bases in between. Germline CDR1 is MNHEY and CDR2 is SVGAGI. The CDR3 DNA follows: TGTGCCAGCAGTTCCCGGGCAGCCAATCAGCCCCAGCATTTT. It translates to CASSSRAANQPQHF.